This T cell receptor beta chain originates from a study of blood T cell repertoires in COVID-19. Study-wide context: T cells, B-cell-depleted T cells, or PBMCs supplied cDNA or gDNA.

As handled by the study authors: It was from reference gene primer amplification that nucleated cell counts were estimated. Produced via immunoSEQ multiplex PCR; TCRdb's table is partial and in-frame only. The DNA was the basis for D and trimming; V, J and clone size are from that table. The sample lists some 340,000 clones, around 86% seen once, with 5% to 5.5% in the top ten. This CDR3 has 12 residues. Trimming took off 6 bases at V and 0 bases at J, with 9 bases between the two ends. In germline, CDR1 is SQVTM, CDR2 ANQGSEA. The sequencing input was PBMCs or T cells enriched from blood (not recorded which). The receptor's source is a woman between 45 and 60 years old who had recovered from COVID-19. This chain connects TRBV29-1 to TRBJ2-7, with D possibly TRBD2 on 6 matching bases. CDR3 sequence: CSVRESSYEQYF. CDR3 DNA sequence: TGCAGCGTCCGGGAGTCCTCCTACGAGCAGTACTTC.